This T cell receptor (beta chain) was recovered during a study of siplizumab effects on memory and regulatory T cells. General study results and limits: No naive or memory phenotype could be assigned to roughly 75-97% of proliferating clones. Treatment with siplizumab left mappable alloreactive CD4+ clones averaging approximately 69% Treg-derived, compared with 25% to 30% in controls. Alloreactive clones mapping to unstimulated subsets formed only a minor fraction.

Remarks on this clone: Its antigen is unidentified.

Measured with immunoSEQ multiplex PCR; TCRdb has only the in-frame clones, and not every one. In the table there are 70,000 to 95,000 clones, 70% to 90% of which are singletons. The germline gives CDR1 MDHEN, CDR2 SYDVKM. This CDR3 has 16 residues. J lost 5 bases, V lost 3 bases, and 8 bases had no gene match. This chain uses TRBV28 with TRBJ2-7; TRBD2 aligns across 12 bases. The specimen was CD4+ T cells sorted from blood. This TCR was sampled from a human donor in good health. The DNA for the CDR3 is TGTGCCAGCAGTTTCAGGCTAGCGGGAGGGCCCCACGAGCAGTACTTC. This codes for CASSFRLAGGPHEQYF.